The 25 T cell receptor beta chains in this list originate from one sample, sequenced in a study of shared clonotypes between healthy human individuals (dated by TCRdb to the early 2020s). Libraries were made using the immunoSEQ multiplex PCR assay. The immuneACCESS repertoire file appears here via TCRdb, limited to in-frame rearrangements. These files lack a portion of the clones; in checked studies, under half of the deficit traces to unresolved V genes, and the cause of the others is not known. This sample is represented by some 2 million clones; 85% to 95% of them were singletons. Clones ranked in the top ten supply 0.13% of the sample. Sequenced material: naive CD4+ T cells sorted from blood. The sample's cell subset or site label, in plain terms: CD45RA+ positively selected. These receptors all come from a man aged 18-30 years in good health.

The genes are TRBV28 and TRBJ2-1, with 9 bases that match TRBD1. From germline, CDR1 is MDHEN and CDR2 SYDVKM. The V gene end was trimmed by 7 bases and the J gene end by 2 bases; junction bases not matched to a gene: 9. The CDR3 extends over 16 amino acids. The CDR3 loop reads CASTIGGTGPYNEQFF. In nucleotides, the CDR3 is TGTGCCAGCACCATAGGGGGGACAGGGCCCTACAATGAGCAGTTCTTC. The full variable domain, in which reference TRBV28 and TRBJ2-1 provide the parts outside the CDR3, is DVKVTQSSRYLVKRTGEKVFLECVQDMDHENMFWYRQDPGLGLRLIYFSYDVKMKEKGDIPEGYSVSREKKERFSLILESASTNQTSMYLCASTIGGTGPYNEQFFGPGTRLTVL.

The chain joins TRBV18 to TRBJ2-7, with 9 bases lining up with TRBD1. With V trimmed by 3 bases and J by 3 bases, 9 bases remained unmatched. This CDR3 comprises 16 residues. CDR1 and CDR2 from the germline V gene are KGHSH and LQKENI. The CDR3: CASSPGTGQLGYEQYF. CDR3 nucleotide sequence: TGTGCCAGCTCACCGGGGACAGGGCAATTGGGCTACGAGCAGTACTTC.

V usage is TRBV7-3 and J usage is TRBJ1-5, with D maybe TRBD1 (5 bases). This CDR3 spans 17 amino acids. Trimming removed 2 bases from V and 3 bases from J, with 17 bases in between. Germline V gene data show CDR1 as SGHTA and CDR2 as FQGTGA. This CDR3 is CASSLPHHDRNNQPQHF. The CDR3 DNA reads TGTGCCAGCAGCTTACCCCATCATGACAGAAACAATCAGCCCCAGCATTTT.

The chain couples TRBV13 to TRBJ2-1; 9 nucleotides agree with TRBD1. The J segment lost 4 bases and the V segment lost 5 bases, leaving 18 bases of the junction unmatched. The germline CDR1 and CDR2 sequences are PRHDT and FYEKMQ (reference sequence). The CDR3 has 19 residues. The CDR3: CASSIRRTGVTRDYNEQFF. The CDR3 DNA reads TGTGCCAGCAGCATACGAAGGACAGGGGTGACTAGGGATTACAATGAGCAGTTCTTC.

This chain joins TRBV18 and TRBJ1-4; D unclear. CDR3 length: 14 residues. The ends were cut back, 2 bases at V and 0 bases at J, with 4 bases in the middle. Germline V CDR1 and CDR2: KGHSH, LQKENI. The CDR3 coding sequence is TGTGCCAGCTCACCATTTGCAACTAATGAAAAACTGTTTTTT. Its translation is CASSPFATNEKLFF.

This clone is a singleton in its sample. The chain uses TRBV5-1 and TRBJ1-2, with a tentative D call TRBD1 (6 bases). The CDR3 is made up of 17 amino acids. Germline V gene lookup returns CDR1 SGHRS and CDR2 YFSETQ. Trimming shortened V by 0 bases and J by 4 bases, and 19 bases separated the two germline ends. The CDR3: CASSLGTAIAPGYGYTF. The DNA for the CDR3 is TGCGCCAGCAGCTTGGGGACAGCGATAGCTCCCGGCTATGGCTACACCTTC. The full variable domain, its missing parts supplied by reference TRBV5-1 and TRBJ1-2, is KAGVTQTPRYLIKTRGQQVTLSCSPISGHRSVSWYQQTPGQGLQFLFEYFSETQRNKGNFPGRFSGRQFSNSRSEMNVSTLELGDSALYLCASSLGTAIAPGYGYTFGSGTRLTVV.

This rearrangement joins TRBV30 to TRBJ1-5; D ambiguous. V was trimmed by 5 bases and J by 4 bases, leaving 12 bases between them. CDR3 length: 13 residues. CDR1 is GTSNPN and CDR2 is SVGIG in the germline V gene (reference sequence). The CDR3 DNA sequence: TGTGCCTGGGGCGGAACGGATAATCAGCCCCAGCATTTT. This codes for CAWGGTDNQPQHF.

This clone was observed a single time. The V and J genes are TRBV14 and TRBJ2-5, with D perhaps TRBD1 (5 bases). The CDR3 loop spans 15 amino acids. Germline CDR1 SGHDN, CDR2 FVKESK. V lost 1 base to trimming and J lost 5 bases, with 14 bases between them. The CDR3, as DNA: TGTGCCAGCAGCCAAGGGCAGGGATACAGGGAGACCCAGTACTTC. Translated, it gives CASSQGQGYRETQYF.

The chain carries TRBV10-3 and TRBJ1-3, with no clear D. The CDR3 totals 18 residues. Germline lookup yields CDR1 ENHRY and CDR2 SYGVKD. Trimming stripped 0 bases from V and 0 bases from J, with 15 bases between. CDR3 loop: CAISESDFGRGSGNTIYF. The CDR3 bases are TGTGCCATCAGTGAGTCAGATTTCGGACGAGGCTCTGGAAACACCATATATTTT.

This chain joins TRBV10-3 and TRBJ1-1; possible D gene TRBD1, 5 bases. The CDR3 length is 13 residues. The germline V gene encodes CDR1 ENHRY and CDR2 SYGVKD. V lost 2 bases and J lost 11, with 15 bases in between. CDR3 nucleotide sequence: TGTGCCATCAGTGAGGGAGGGGCCCGGGAGGCTTTCTTT. This translates into CAISEGGAREAFF.

The chain links TRBV5-1 to TRBJ2-5; TRBD2 might be the D (5 bases). Trimming cost V 4 bases and J 1 base, with 11 bases left between them. The CDR3 is 14 amino acids. The germline V gene encodes CDR1 SGHRS and CDR2 YFSETQ. CDR3 nucleotides: TGCGCCAGCAGCCCGTCCGGGGTCCAAGAGACCCAGTACTTC. Translation gives CASSPSGVQETQYF.

The rearrangement links TRBV30 to TRBJ2-7, with D perhaps TRBD1 (6 bases). Per the germline V gene, CDR1 is GTSNPN and CDR2 is SVGIG (reference sequence). V lost 2 bases, J lost 0 bases, and 14 bases lay in between. This CDR3 region has 15 residues. This CDR3 reads CAWSFTGLRSYEQYF. The CDR3 DNA reads TGTGCCTGGAGTTTCACAGGGCTTCGCTCCTACGAGCAGTACTTC.

V usage is TRBV4-2 and J usage is TRBJ2-7, with 11 bases lining up with TRBD2. After removal of 0 bases from V and 3 bases from J, the junction contained 1 base not matched to a gene. CDR1 and CDR2 from the germline V gene are LGHNA and YNFKEQ. The CDR3 is 15 residues long. CDR3 sequence reads: CASSQDGTSGYEQYF. The CDR3 DNA sequence: TGTGCCAGCAGCCAAGACGGGACTAGCGGCTACGAGCAGTACTTC.

The V gene is TRBV27, the J gene TRBJ1-4, with a possible D match to TRBD1 (5 bases). Trimming stripped 3 bases from V and 5 bases from J, with 7 bases between. Germline values: CDR1 MNHEY, CDR2 SMNVEV (reference sequence). There are 13 residues in the CDR3. Here the CDR3 reads CASSFRENEKLFF. The CDR3 bases are TGTGCCAGCAGTTTCAGGGAAAATGAAAAACTGTTTTTT.

This chain links TRBV19 with TRBJ1-1; D gene uncertain. With 3 bases removed from V and 0 bases from J, the gap between germline ends came to 8 bases. Germline V gene sequence: CDR1 LNHDA, CDR2 SQIVND (reference sequence). The CDR3 extends over 14 amino acids. CDR3 sequence: CASSIGSVNTEAFF. The CDR3 bases are TGTGCCAGTAGTATCGGCAGTGTGAACACTGAAGCTTTCTTT. The complete variable domain, with remaining parts taken from reference TRBV19 and TRBJ1-1, reads DGGITQSPKYLFRKEGQNVTLSCEQNLNHDAMYWYRQDPGQGLRLIYYSQIVNDFQKGDIAEGYSVSREKKESFPLTVTSAQKNPTAFYLCASSIGSVNTEAFFGQGTRLTVV.

The chain recombines TRBV25-1 with TRBJ1-5, with 9 nucleotides matching TRBD1. Per germline, CDR1 MGHDK and CDR2 SYGVNS. This CDR3 has 15 residues. Trimming took 1 base from V and 6 from J; bases not matched to a gene: 4. Here the CDR3 reads CASSESDRGSQPQHF. Written as DNA, the CDR3 is TGTGCCAGCAGTGAATCGGACAGGGGCAGTCAGCCCCAGCATTTT. Full variable domain (missing parts from reference TRBV25-1 and TRBJ1-5): EADIYQTPRYLVIGTGKKITLECSQTMGHDKMYWYQQDPGMELHLIHYSYGVNSTEKGDLSSESTVSRIRTEHFPLTLESARPSHTSQYLCASSESDRGSQPQHFGDGTRLSIL.

The chain uses TRBV7-2 and TRBJ1-6; tentative D call: TRBD1 (6 bases). Germline-derived CDR1 and CDR2 are SGHTA and FQGNSA. The CDR3 length is 17 residues. Between the trimmed V and J ends, which lost 5 bases and 4 bases, there was a span of 18 bases. For the CDR3, the DNA is TGTGCCAGCAGCCAATTCACAGGGCGTTCGTATAATTCACCCCTCCACTTT. Protein: CASSQFTGRSYNSPLHF.

The chain is built from TRBV25-1 and TRBJ1-1; 10 bases line up with TRBD1. Germline loops: CDR1 MGHDK, CDR2 SYGVNS. Trimming cost V 5 bases and J 5 bases; bases outside gene matches: 11. CDR3 length: 16 amino acids. This CDR3 reads CASSLLTTGGWTEAFF. The DNA for the CDR3 is TGTGCCAGCAGTCTGCTCACGACAGGGGGCTGGACTGAAGCTTTCTTT.

The chain joins TRBV5-5 to TRBJ2-7, with D uncertain. The V gene lost 1 base and the J gene lost 3 bases, with 8 bases spanning the gap. The CDR3 is 13 amino acids. Per germline, CDR1 SGHKS and CDR2 YYEKEE (reference sequence). The CDR3 is CASSLNPNYEQYF. CDR3 DNA: TGTGCCAGCAGCTTGAATCCCAACTACGAGCAGTACTTC. The full variable domain, its missing parts supplied by reference TRBV5-5 and TRBJ2-7, is DAGVTQSPTHLIKTRGQQVTLRCSPISGHKSVSWYQQVLGQGPQFIFQYYEKEERGRGNFPDRFSARQFPNYSSELNVNALLLGDSALYLCASSLNPNYEQYFGPGTRLTVT.

Written as DNA, the CDR3 is TGTGCCAGCACCGCCCAGGGGGGGCGTACCCACGAGCAGTACTTC. This sequence encodes CASTAQGGRTHEQYF. V gene TRBV6-5 combines with J gene TRBJ2-7; D may match TRBD1 or TRBD2 (7 bases each). Germline CDR1 reads MNHEY; CDR2 reads SVGAGI. Trimming took 7 bases from V and 5 from J, leaving 21 bases between them. CDR3 length: 15 residues.

The chain carries TRBV2 and TRBJ1-6; unclear D gene. The CDR3 is 14 amino acids. Germline lookup yields CDR1 SNHLY and CDR2 FYNNEI. With 7 bases removed from V and 8 bases from J, the gap between germline ends came to 15 bases. Written as DNA, the CDR3 is TGTGCCAGCAACCCCCTTGGACGGTATTCACCCCTCCACTTT. The encoded protein is CASNPLGRYSPLHF. The full variable domain, its missing parts supplied by reference TRBV2 and TRBJ1-6, is EPEVTQTPSHQVTQMGQEVILRCVPISNHLYFYWYRQILGQKVEFLVSFYNNEISEKSEIFDDQFSVERPDGSNFTLKIRSTKLEDSAMYFCASNPLGRYSPLHFGNGTRLTVT.

CDR3 residues: CAWRQKGHEQFF. As DNA, the CDR3 is TGTGCCTGGAGGCAGAAGGGGCATGAGCAGTTCTTC. The chain employs TRBV30 and TRBJ2-1, with D tentatively TRBD1 (5 bases). Trimming cost V 3 bases and J 8 bases, with 11 bases left between them. Germline CDR1 reads GTSNPN; CDR2 reads SVGIG (reference sequence). CDR3 length equals 12 residues. The whole variable domain, remainder taken from reference TRBV30 and TRBJ2-1, is SQTIHQWPATLVQPVGSPLSLECTVEGTSNPNLYWYRQAAGRGLQLLFYSVGIGQISSEVPQNLSASRPQDRQFILSSKKLLLSDSGFYLCAWRQKGHEQFFGPGTRLTVL.

V usage is TRBV28 and J usage is TRBJ2-7; D is undetermined. The germline gives CDR1 MDHEN, CDR2 SYDVKM. V was shortened by 10 bases and J by 6 bases, with 16 bases between the two germline ends. The CDR3 extends over 12 amino acids. The CDR3 region is CATGLFGREQYF. CDR3 sequence (DNA): TGTGCCACCGGGCTATTCGGTCGCGAGCAGTACTTC. The whole variable domain, filled in from reference TRBV28 and TRBJ2-7, reads DVKVTQSSRYLVKRTGEKVFLECVQDMDHENMFWYRQDPGLGLRLIYFSYDVKMKEKGDIPEGYSVSREKKERFSLILESASTNQTSMYLCATGLFGREQYFGPGTRLTVT.

V usage is TRBV7-9 and J usage is TRBJ1-3; possibly TRBD1 for D (6 bases). This CDR3 is 13 amino acids long. The germline V gene has CDR1 SEHNR and CDR2 FQNEAQ (reference sequence). V shed 5 bases and J shed 8 bases, with 13 bases lying between them. The CDR3 protein is CASSVTGSDTIYF. In nucleotides, the CDR3 is TGTGCCAGCAGCGTGACAGGTTCAGACACCATATATTTT.

J is TRBJ1-1 and V is TRBV25-1; no clear D gene. CDR3 length: 12 residues. In germline, CDR1 is MGHDK, CDR2 SYGVNS. The V gene lost 10 bases and the J gene lost 2 bases, with 11 bases spanning the gap. CDR3 in DNA: TGTGCCACCAGAGAGGGTAACACTGAAGCTTTCTTT. Translation: CATREGNTEAFF.